Each of the 9 T cell receptor beta chains below was sequenced from the same sample in a study of cytomegalovirus exposure and HLA in healthy donors (dated by TCRdb to 2017 to 2019). Library preparation employed the immunoSEQ multiplex PCR assay. For the multiplex PCR, a mixture combining 60 forward primers for TCR Vbeta segments and 13 reverse primers for TCR Jbeta segments was used. TCRdb took over this immuneACCESS table, retaining in-frame rearrangements with V and J assigned. Such tables are incomplete; in checked studies, under half of the missing clones stem from an unresolved V gene, and the remainder is unexplained. A total of 200,000 to 250,000 clones appear in this sample, approximately 68% of them only once. Less than 2% of the sample belongs to the ten largest clones. The material sequenced was PBMCs. All receptors derive from a woman in her 30s in good health and CMV-seronegative.

This sequence joins TRBV9 and TRBJ1-3, with D possibly TRBD1 on 6 matching bases. The CDR3 covers 16 residues. Germline V gene lookup returns CDR1 SGDLS and CDR2 YYNGEE. Trimming shortened V by 2 bases and J by 2 bases, and 14 bases separated the two germline ends. CDR3 sequence: CASSVGASGTGNTIYF. The CDR3 DNA sequence: TGTGCCAGCAGCGTGGGGGCCTCGGGTACTGGAAACACCATATATTTT.

The V and J genes are TRBV30 and TRBJ2-1, with 8 bases identical to TRBD2. V dropped 6 bases and J dropped 0; count of bases not matched to a gene: 4. The CDR3 has 14 residues. Per germline, CDR1 GTSNPN and CDR2 SVGIG (reference sequence). CDR3 bases: TGTGCCTGCGGGAGGGGGAGCTCCTACAATGAGCAGTTCTTC. This translates into CACGRGSSYNEQFF.

This chain links TRBV2 with TRBJ1-2; 12 nucleotides agree with TRBD1. After removal of 4 bases from V and 6 bases from J, the junction contained 12 bases not matched to a gene. This CDR3 has 17 amino acids. Germline V gene lookup returns CDR1 SNHLY and CDR2 FYNNEI. Here the CDR3 reads CASSGPSRDRGRHGYTF. CDR3 sequence (DNA): TGTGCCAGCAGTGGTCCGAGCCGGGACAGGGGGCGTCATGGCTACACCTTC.

This chain connects TRBV5-6 to TRBJ2-5, with D possibly matching TRBD1 (6 bases). V gave up 0 bases and J gave up 4 bases, with 10 bases separating them. CDR1 is SGHDT and CDR2 is YYEEEE in the germline V gene. This CDR3 contains 14 residues. This chain's CDR3 is CASSLGQVGETQYF. The CDR3, as DNA: TGTGCCAGCAGCTTGGGACAGGTTGGAGAGACCCAGTACTTC.

The CDR3 loop reads CASSSTANYGYTF. DNA for the CDR3: TGCGCCAGCAGCTCGACAGCTAACTATGGCTACACCTTC. This rearrangement joins TRBV10-2 to TRBJ1-2; possible D gene TRBD1, 5 bases. CDR1 WSHSY and CDR2 SAAADI come from the germline V gene. This CDR3 region has 13 residues. V was cut by 6 bases and J by 0 bases, with 8 bases left in between.

The chain combines TRBV30 with TRBJ1-5; TRBD1 matches 7 bases. This CDR3 contains 15 residues. Germline trimming cut 1 base from V and 5 bases from J; bases unmatched to any gene: 8. Germline V gene data show CDR1 as GTSNPN and CDR2 as SVGIG (reference sequence). The CDR3 spells CAWSARGTVDQPQHF. In DNA, the CDR3 is TGTGCCTGGAGTGCCCGGGGGACAGTGGATCAGCCCCAGCATTTT.

The V and J genes are TRBV5-4 and TRBJ2-1; the match to TRBD2 covers 8 bases. The V gene's germline CDR1 is SGHNT and CDR2 YYREEE (reference sequence). J was trimmed by 3 bases and V by 4 bases; bases with no gene match: 6. This CDR3 contains 15 residues. CDR3 in amino acids: CASSPLAAVYNEQFF. CDR3 nucleotide sequence: TGTGCCAGCAGCCCACTAGCGGCAGTCTACAATGAGCAGTTCTTC. The whole variable domain, remainder taken from reference TRBV5-4 and TRBJ2-1, is ETGVTQSPTHLIKTRGQQVTLRCSSQSGHNTVSWYQQALGQGPQFIFQYYREEENGRGNFPPRFSGLQFPNYSSELNVNALELDDSALYLCASSPLAAVYNEQFFGPGTRLTVL.

The CDR3, as DNA: TGTGCCAGCAGAACAGGGTCGAACACCGGGGAGCTGTTTTTT. The encoded protein is CASRTGSNTGELFF. J is TRBJ2-2 and V is TRBV6-5, with D maybe TRBD1 (6 bases). CDR3 size: 14 residues. The V end was cut by 6 bases, the J end by 0 bases, with 8 bases between. Germline assignment: CDR1 MNHEY and CDR2 SVGAGI.

The J gene is TRBJ2-5, the V gene TRBV2, with D tentatively TRBD2 (6 bases). CDR1 is SNHLY, CDR2 FYNNEI, per germline. The CDR3 loop spans 16 amino acids. The ends were cut back, 3 bases at V and 3 bases at J, with 17 bases in the middle. CDR3 residues: CASSDLAGKSKETQYF. The DNA for the CDR3 is TGTGCCAGCAGTGATTTGGCGGGGAAGAGTAAAGAGACCCAGTACTTC. The full variable domain, with the rest looked up from reference TRBV2 and TRBJ2-5, is EPEVTQTPSHQVTQMGQEVILRCVPISNHLYFYWYRQILGQKVEFLVSFYNNEISEKSEIFDDQFSVERPDGSNFTLKIRSTKLEDSAMYFCASSDLAGKSKETQYFGPGTRLLVL.